These 5 T cell receptor beta chains originate from one sample sequenced in a study of vaccination and CD4 T cells after COVID-19. These receptors' antigens are unknown. Cultured CD4+ T-cell DNA underwent Oncomine TCR Beta short-read sequencing. MiXCR, run by TCRdb on the PCR reads, gives a single entry per CDR3 protein. Of about 12,000 distinct CDR3 sequences in the sample, roughly 44% are singletons; the top ten hold around 19%. Noted treatment: approximately nine-day PBMC culture with coronavirus spike peptide pools or control peptides (ViraFEST assay). Sequences were obtained from cultured CD4+ T cells from blood. The receptor set was obtained from a human donor with COVID-19.

A few counts support this clonotype. The rearrangement joins TRBV5-1 to TRBJ1-2; D is unclear. The CDR3 runs to 14 residues. Germline CDR1 is SGHRS and CDR2 is YFSETQ. V lost 0 bases to trimming and J lost 6 bases, with 12 bases between them. The CDR3 DNA reads as TGCGCCAGCAGCTTGGGCGACGGGGAGAATGGCTACACCTTC. It yields the protein CASSLGDGENGYTF.

This sequence joins TRBV7-2 and TRBJ2-5; D call uncertain. The length of the CDR3 is 14 residues. Per germline, CDR1 SGHTA and CDR2 FQGNSA. The V gene lost 0 bases and the J gene lost 8 bases, with 13 bases spanning the gap. The CDR3 region has the DNA TGTGCCAGCAGCTTAGCGCTCGGGTTTAATACCCAGTACTTC. It is translated as CASSLALGFNTQYF. Full variable domain (remainder filled in from reference TRBV7-2 and TRBJ2-5): GAGVSQSPSNKVTEKGKDVELRCDPISGHTALYWYRQSLGQGLEFLIYFQGNSAPDKSGLPSDRFSAERTGGSVSTLTIQRTQQEDSAVYLCASSLALGFNTQYFGPGTRLLVL.

This clonotype was seen a few times. The V call is TRBV5-6, the J call TRBJ2-5; a possible D gene is TRBD1 (5 bases). Germline V gene data show CDR1 as SGHDT and CDR2 as YYEEEE. The CDR3 has 15 residues. V lost 0 bases and J 2 bases, leaving 11 bases between the germline ends. The CDR3 spells CASSLEGYRQETQYF. CDR3 in DNA: TGTGCCAGCAGCTTGGAGGGGTACAGGCAAGAGACCCAGTACTTC.

This clonotype was seen a few times. The V gene is TRBV2, the J gene TRBJ1-1; D uncertain. V gave up 6 bases and J gave up 7 bases, with 9 bases separating them. CDR1 and CDR2 from the germline V gene are SNHLY and FYNNEI. The CDR3 is made up of 11 amino acids. The CDR3 is CASRSDGEAFF. The CDR3 DNA reads as TGTGCCAGCAGATCCGACGGTGAAGCTTTCTTT.

This clonotype is deemed medium-sized. The chain uses TRBV18 and TRBJ2-1, with D possibly being TRBD1 (6 bases). Germline values: CDR1 KGHSH, CDR2 LQKENI. This CDR3 comprises 15 residues. Trimming stripped 1 base from V and 7 bases from J, with 14 bases between. The CDR3 loop reads CASSPQQARGNEQFF. In DNA form, the CDR3 reads TGTGCCAGCTCACCACAACAGGCGAGGGGGAATGAGCAGTTCTTC.